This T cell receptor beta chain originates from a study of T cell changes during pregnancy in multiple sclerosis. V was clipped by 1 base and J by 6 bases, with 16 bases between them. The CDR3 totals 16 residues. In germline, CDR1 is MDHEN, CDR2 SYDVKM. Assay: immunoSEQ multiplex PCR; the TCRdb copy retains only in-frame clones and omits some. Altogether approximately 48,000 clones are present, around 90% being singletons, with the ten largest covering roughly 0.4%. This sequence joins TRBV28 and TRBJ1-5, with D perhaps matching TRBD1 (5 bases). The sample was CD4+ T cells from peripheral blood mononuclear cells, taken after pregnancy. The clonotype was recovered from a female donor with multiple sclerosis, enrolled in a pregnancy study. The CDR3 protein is CASSLYGGLLGQPQHF. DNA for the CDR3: TGTGCCAGCAGTTTATACGGGGGACTCCTGGGTCAGCCCCAGCATTTT.